These T cell receptor beta chains were read from a single sample in a study of cytomegalovirus exposure and HLA in healthy donors. Using immunoSEQ multiplex PCR, the repertoire was profiled, and TCRdb retains in-frame clones only, with some absent. The sample consists of some 150,000 clones, about 61% of them appearing once. Sequenced material: PBMCs. The receptors here all came from a woman aged 40 to 49 in good health and CMV-seronegative. Both conserved end residues are part of each CDR3. Each record gives: D gene, clone size, J gene, V gene, CDR3 length, CDR3 protein, CDR3 DNA. D genes are given only for firm matches. Not all rows give a size; the values are once, few, many and, for expanded clones, a class.

TRBD1	few	TRBJ1-1	TRBV19	16	CASSPGDRSRGTEAFF	TGTGCCAGTAGTCCCGGGGACAGAAGCCGGGGCACTGAAGCTTTCTTT
TRBD2	.	TRBJ2-3	TRBV4-2	17	CASSRVARDYQKDTQYF	TGTGCCAGCAGCCGGGTAGCCAGGGACTACCAAAAGGATACGCAGTATTTT
TRBD1	few	TRBJ2-2	TRBV29-1	18	CSVAPYWTGSVDTGELFF	TGCAGCGTTGCCCCTTACTGGACAGGGAGCGTTGACACCGGGGAGCTGTTTTTT
TRBD1	.	TRBJ1-6	TRBV6-1	13	CASGTEGNSPLHF	TGTGCCAGCGGGACAGAAGGAAATTCACCCCTCCACTTT
TRBD1	.	TRBJ1-5	TRBV18	16	CASSLFDRGNNQPQHF	TGTGCCAGCTCACTCTTTGACAGGGGGAACAATCAGCCCCAGCATTTT
.	.	TRBJ1-3	TRBV7-9	14	CASSLGQPSGTIYF	TGTGCCAGCAGCTTAGGACAGCCTTCGGGCACCATATATTTT
TRBD1	.	TRBJ1-1	TRBV4-1	13	CASSQRQGTEAFF	TGCGCCAGCAGCCAGCGACAGGGAACTGAAGCTTTCTTT
TRBD1	once	TRBJ1-3	TRBV4-1	15	CASSPGTVSGNTIYF	TGCGCCAGCAGCCCTGGGACAGTCTCTGGAAACACCATATATTTT
TRBD1	few	TRBJ1-5	TRBV28	17	CASRFSRDRVSQRPQHF	TGTGCCAGCAGATTTTCCCGGGACAGGGTCAGCCAGCGGCCCCAGCATTTT
.	.	TRBJ1-1	TRBV28	15	CASMPMAREYTEAFF	TGTGCCAGCATGCCTATGGCGCGGGAGTACACTGAAGCTTTCTTT
.	.	TRBJ1-1	TRBV28	14	CASSLYQGITEAFF	TGTGCCAGCAGTTTATATCAGGGCATCACTGAAGCTTTCTTT
.	.	TRBJ1-6	TRBV4-1	14	CASSRDIYNSPLHF	TGCGCCAGCAGCCGGGACATCTATAATTCACCCCTCCACTTT
TRBD1	.	TRBJ2-2	TRBV10-3	16	CAISRQGIANTGELFF	TGTGCCATCAGCCGACAGGGAATCGCGAACACCGGGGAGCTGTTTTTT
.	.	TRBJ2-3	TRBV28	14	CASSWDSSGDTQYF	TGTGCCAGCAGTTGGGACTCTTCGGGGGATACGCAGTATTTT
TRBD1	.	TRBJ2-7	TRBV2	14	CATITGTGGNEQYF	TGTGCCACAATAACCGGGACAGGGGGTAATGAGCAGTACTTC
TRBD1	.	TRBJ1-1	TRBV5-1	13	CASSASGTGMRAF	TGCGCCAGCAGCGCCTCCGGGACAGGGATGAGGGCCTTT
.	.	TRBJ1-1	TRBV4-2	11	CASSQGVEAFF	TGTGCCAGCAGCCAAGGAGTTGAAGCTTTCTTT
.	.	TRBJ1-1	TRBV19	14	CASTRAGVSSEAFF	TGTGCCAGTACTCGCGCGGGGGTGAGTTCTGAAGCTTTCTTT
TRBD1	.	TRBJ1-1	TRBV29-1	12	CSAGTVNTEAFF	TGCAGCGCCGGGACAGTGAACACTGAAGCTTTCTTT
.	.	TRBJ2-7	TRBV5-1	13	CASTDGPGDEQYF	TGCGCCAGCACGGATGGACCAGGGGACGAGCAGTACTTC